This T cell receptor (beta chain) is drawn from a study of regulatory T cells in long-lasting Graves disease. Time point given: newly diagnosed GD, antithyroid drugs for less than 3 months. RNA extracted from PBMCs served as the sequencing template. There are a few counts of this clonotype. According to the study, TCR beta libraries were built with iRepertoire HTBI primers and CDR3-region Arm-PCR. TCRdb re-called the multiplex PCR reads through MiXCR, storing one row per CDR3 protein. The repertoire includes fewer than 550,000 distinct CDR3 sequences, 16% of them detected once, and about 23% sits in the top ten. V lost 3 bases, J lost 7 bases, and 18 bases lay in between. This CDR3 comprises 15 residues. Germline CDR1 reads MDHEN; CDR2 reads SYDVKM. These data are also associated with another study on T cells in Graves' hyperthyroidism and ophthalmopathy. This second report adds: HTBI primers were used for first-round RT-PCR of the TCR CDR3.

The sequence was collected from a woman in her late teens or twenties with Graves disease. The sequenced sample was peripheral blood mononuclear cells (PBMCs), obtained at new diagnosis, from a patient treated with antithyroid drugs. The chain recombines TRBV28 with TRBJ1-1; D not certain. The CDR3 sequence: CASSLAPPVRIEAFF. The CDR3 DNA sequence: TGTGCCAGCAGTTTGGCCCCTCCGGTTAGGATTGAAGCTTTCTTT.